The present T cell receptor (beta chain) was sequenced within a study of blood T cell repertoires in COVID-19. Study-level background: Material from acute and convalescent COVID-19 was sourced from the United States, Italy and Spain.

Germline assignment: CDR1 MDHEN and CDR2 SYDVKM. The CDR3 covers 14 residues. The ends were cut back, 7 bases at V and 3 bases at J, with 15 bases in the middle. Everyone who took part was roughly 18 to 95 years old, and they came from 24 US areas. Participant-given clinical history determined each cohort assignment. As handled by the study authors: Reference gene primer amplification gave estimated nucleated cell counts. The method was immunoSEQ multiplex PCR; TCRdb's version includes in-frame clones alone and lacks a portion of them. The DNA was the basis for D and trimming; V, J and clone size are from that table. The repertoire has about 140,000 clones, under 85% of them found once; the top ten carry around 1.6%.

This rearrangement joins TRBV28 to TRBJ1-1; TRBD1 is a possible D gene (5 bases). The material sequenced was PBMCs or T cells enriched from blood (not recorded which). This sequence was found in a woman between 18 and 29 years old who had been exposed to COVID-19. This CDR3 reads CASTLGGVYTEAFF. The CDR3 DNA is TGTGCCAGCACCTTGGGGGGGGTTTACACTGAAGCTTTCTTT.